What follows are 3 T cell receptor beta chains derived from one specimen sequenced in a study of PD-1 blockade in classical Hodgkin lymphoma. Generated by immunoSEQ multiplex PCR, the TCRdb table keeps only in-frame clones and is missing some. The data hold under 70,000 clones, with 65% to 75% observed a single time. After autologous stem cell transplantation all patients relapsed, and prior brentuximab vedotin exposure differed between cohorts. The sequences come from peripheral blood mononuclear cells (PBMCs), collected before the second cycle of nivolumab. These receptors were collected from a human donor with classical Hodgkin lymphoma.

The J gene is TRBJ1-1, the V gene TRBV6-5; 8 nucleotides align to TRBD1. Germline V gives CDR1 MNHEY, CDR2 SVGAGI. Losses at the gene ends were 4 bases for V and 1 base for J; bases not matched to a gene: 2. The CDR3 contains 14 residues. CDR3 sequence: CASSFDRGNTEAFF. CDR3 in DNA: TGTGCCAGCAGTTTCGACAGGGGGAACACTGAAGCTTTCTTT.

This clone occurred a few times. This rearrangement joins TRBV2 to TRBJ1-1; D uncertain. Germline CDR1 reads SNHLY; CDR2 reads FYNNEI. Trimming removed 6 bases at V and 5 bases at J, with 19 bases between. CDR3 size: 15 residues. This CDR3 reads CASSLLSASGTEAFF. DNA of the CDR3: TGTGCCAGCAGCTTACTCTCAGCCTCGGGAACTGAAGCTTTCTTT.

The rearrangement uses TRBV6-1 and TRBJ2-7; 8 bases line up with TRBD2. The length of the CDR3 is 15 residues. The germline V gene has CDR1 MNHNS and CDR2 SASEGT. V shed 7 bases, J shed 3 bases, and the junction held 11 bases outside the gene matches. CDR3 in amino acids: CASNPSGGRFYEQYF. CDR3 DNA: TGTGCCAGCAACCCCTCAGGCGGGAGGTTCTACGAGCAGTACTTC.